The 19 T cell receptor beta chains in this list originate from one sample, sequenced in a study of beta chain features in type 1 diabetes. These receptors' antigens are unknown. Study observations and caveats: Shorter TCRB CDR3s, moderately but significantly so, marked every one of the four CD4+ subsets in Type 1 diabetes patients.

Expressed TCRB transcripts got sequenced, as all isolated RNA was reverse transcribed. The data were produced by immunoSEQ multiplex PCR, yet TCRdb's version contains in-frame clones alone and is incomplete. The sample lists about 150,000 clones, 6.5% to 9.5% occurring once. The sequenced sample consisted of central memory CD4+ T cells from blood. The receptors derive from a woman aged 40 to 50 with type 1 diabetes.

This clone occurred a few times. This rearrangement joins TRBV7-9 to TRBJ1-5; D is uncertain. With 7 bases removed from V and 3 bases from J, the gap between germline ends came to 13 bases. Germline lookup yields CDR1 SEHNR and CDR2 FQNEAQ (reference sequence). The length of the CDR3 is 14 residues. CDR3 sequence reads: CASTNREVNQPQHF. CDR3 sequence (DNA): TGTGCCAGCACGAACCGGGAGGTCAATCAGCCCCAGCATTTT. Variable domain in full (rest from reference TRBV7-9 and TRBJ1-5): DTGVSQNPRHKITKRGQNVTFRCDPISEHNRLYWYRQTLGQGPEFLTYFQNEAQLEKSRLLSDRFSAERPKGSFSTLEIQRTEQGDSAMYLCASTNREVNQPQHFGDGTRLSIL.

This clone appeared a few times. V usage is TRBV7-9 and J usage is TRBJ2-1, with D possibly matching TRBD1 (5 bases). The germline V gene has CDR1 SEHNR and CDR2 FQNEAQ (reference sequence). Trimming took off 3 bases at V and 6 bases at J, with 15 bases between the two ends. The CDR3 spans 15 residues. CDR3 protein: CASSFETTGANEQFF. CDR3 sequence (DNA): TGTGCCAGCAGCTTCGAAACTACTGGGGCCAATGAGCAGTTCTTC.

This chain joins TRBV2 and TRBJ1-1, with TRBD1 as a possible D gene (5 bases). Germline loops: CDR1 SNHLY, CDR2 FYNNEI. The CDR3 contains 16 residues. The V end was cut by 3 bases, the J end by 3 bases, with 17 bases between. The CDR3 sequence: CASSDRRGSWDTEAFF. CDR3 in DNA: TGTGCCAGCAGTGATCGAAGGGGTTCATGGGACACTGAAGCTTTCTTT.

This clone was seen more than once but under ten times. The CDR3 region is CASSSSGIAYEQYF. The CDR3 DNA reads TGTGCCAGCAGTTCTAGCGGAATAGCCTACGAGCAGTACTTC. This chain links TRBV6-5 with TRBJ2-7; TRBD2 agrees at 7 bases. The V gene end was trimmed by 4 bases and the J gene end by 2 bases; junction bases not matched to a gene: 5. The CDR3 has 14 residues. Germline V CDR1 and CDR2: MNHEY, SVGAGI.

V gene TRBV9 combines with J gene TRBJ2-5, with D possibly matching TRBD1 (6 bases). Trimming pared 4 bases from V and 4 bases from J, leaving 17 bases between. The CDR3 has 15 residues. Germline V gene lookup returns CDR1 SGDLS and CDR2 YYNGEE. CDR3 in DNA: TGTGCCAGCAGCTTGGCCGGTCAGGGGCGAGAGACCCAGTACTTC. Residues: CASSLAGQGRETQYF.

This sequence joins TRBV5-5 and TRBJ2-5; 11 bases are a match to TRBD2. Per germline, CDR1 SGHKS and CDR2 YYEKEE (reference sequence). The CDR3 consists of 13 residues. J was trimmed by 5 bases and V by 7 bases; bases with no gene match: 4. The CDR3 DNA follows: TGTGCCAGCCTAGTAGCGGGAGGGGAGACCCAGTACTTC. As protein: CASLVAGGETQYF.

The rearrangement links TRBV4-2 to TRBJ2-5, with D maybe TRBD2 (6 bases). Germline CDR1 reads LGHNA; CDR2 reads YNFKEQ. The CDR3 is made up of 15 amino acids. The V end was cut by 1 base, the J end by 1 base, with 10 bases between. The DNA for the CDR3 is TGTGCCAGCAGCCAAGGCGGGACTTTCCAAGAGACCCAGTACTTC. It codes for CASSQGGTFQETQYF.

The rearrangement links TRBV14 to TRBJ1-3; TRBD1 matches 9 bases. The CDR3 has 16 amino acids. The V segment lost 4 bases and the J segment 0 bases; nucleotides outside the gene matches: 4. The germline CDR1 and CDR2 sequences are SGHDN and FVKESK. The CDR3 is CASSPPGQGSGNTIYF. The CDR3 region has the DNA TGTGCCAGCAGCCCCCCGGGACAGGGCTCTGGAAACACCATATATTTT. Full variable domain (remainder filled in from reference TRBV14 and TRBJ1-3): EAGVTQFPSHSVIEKGQTVTLRCDPISGHDNLYWYRRVMGKEIKFLLHFVKESKQDESGMPNNRFLAERTGGTYSTLKVQPAELEDSGVYFCASSPPGQGSGNTIYFGEGSWLTVV.

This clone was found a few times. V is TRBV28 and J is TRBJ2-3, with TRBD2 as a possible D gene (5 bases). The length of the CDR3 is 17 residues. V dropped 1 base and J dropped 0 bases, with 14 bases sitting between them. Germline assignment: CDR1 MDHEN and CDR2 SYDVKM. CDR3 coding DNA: TGTGCCAGCAGTTTATTCTACGGGGTGGGTAGCACAGATACGCAGTATTTT. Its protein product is CASSLFYGVGSTDTQYF.

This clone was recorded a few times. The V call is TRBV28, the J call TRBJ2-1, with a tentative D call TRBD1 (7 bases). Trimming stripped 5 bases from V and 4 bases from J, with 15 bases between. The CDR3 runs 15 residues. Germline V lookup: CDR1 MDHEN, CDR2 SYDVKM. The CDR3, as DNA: TGTGCCAGCAGTCAACAGGGGAGGTTTTACAATGAGCAGTTCTTC. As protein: CASSQQGRFYNEQFF. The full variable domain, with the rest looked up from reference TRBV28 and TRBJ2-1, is DVKVTQSSRYLVKRTGEKVFLECVQDMDHENMFWYRQDPGLGLRLIYFSYDVKMKEKGDIPEGYSVSREKKERFSLILESASTNQTSMYLCASSQQGRFYNEQFFGPGTRLTVL.

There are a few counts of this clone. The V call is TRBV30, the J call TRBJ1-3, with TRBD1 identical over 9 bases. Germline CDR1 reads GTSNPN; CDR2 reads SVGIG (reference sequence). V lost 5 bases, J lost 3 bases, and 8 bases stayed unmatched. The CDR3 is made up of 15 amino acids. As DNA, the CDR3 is TGTGCCTGGTCCAAACAGGGGGCGCGTGGAAACACCATATATTTT. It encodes CAWSKQGARGNTIYF.

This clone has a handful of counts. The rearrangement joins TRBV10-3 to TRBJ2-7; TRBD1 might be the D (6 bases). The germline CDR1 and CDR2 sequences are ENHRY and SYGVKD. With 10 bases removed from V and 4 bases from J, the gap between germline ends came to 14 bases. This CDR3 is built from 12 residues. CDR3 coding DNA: TGTGCCACCAAGACAGGTTCTTACGAGCAGTACTTC. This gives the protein CATKTGSYEQYF.

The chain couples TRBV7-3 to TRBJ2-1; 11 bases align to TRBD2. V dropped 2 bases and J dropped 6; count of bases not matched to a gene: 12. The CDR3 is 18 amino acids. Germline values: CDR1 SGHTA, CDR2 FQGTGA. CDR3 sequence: CASSLVAGTSGRGNEQFF. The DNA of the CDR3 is TGTGCCAGCAGCTTAGTAGCGGGTACTAGCGGGAGAGGCAATGAGCAGTTCTTC.

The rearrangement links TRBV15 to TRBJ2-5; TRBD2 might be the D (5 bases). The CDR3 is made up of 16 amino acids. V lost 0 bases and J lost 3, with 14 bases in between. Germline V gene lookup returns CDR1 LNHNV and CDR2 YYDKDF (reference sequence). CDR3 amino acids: CATSRDGSADKETQYF. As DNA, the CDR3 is TGTGCCACCAGCAGAGATGGGAGCGCAGATAAAGAGACCCAGTACTTC.

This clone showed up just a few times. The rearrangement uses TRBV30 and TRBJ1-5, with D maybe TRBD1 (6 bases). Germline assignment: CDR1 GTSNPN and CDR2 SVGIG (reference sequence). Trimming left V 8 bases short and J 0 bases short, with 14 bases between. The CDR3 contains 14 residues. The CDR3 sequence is CAATAGDSNQPQHF. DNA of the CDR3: TGTGCCGCCACGGCAGGGGATAGCAATCAGCCCCAGCATTTT. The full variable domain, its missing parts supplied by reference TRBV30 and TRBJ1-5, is SQTIHQWPATLVQPVGSPLSLECTVEGTSNPNLYWYRQAAGRGLQLLFYSVGIGQISSEVPQNLSASRPQDRQFILSSKKLLLSDSGFYLCAATAGDSNQPQHFGDGTRLSIL.

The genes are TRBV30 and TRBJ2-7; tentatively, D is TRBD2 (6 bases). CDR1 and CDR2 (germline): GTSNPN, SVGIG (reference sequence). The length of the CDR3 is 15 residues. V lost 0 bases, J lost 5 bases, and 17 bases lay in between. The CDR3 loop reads CAWSVIFGGEHEQYF. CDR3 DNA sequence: TGTGCCTGGAGTGTGATTTTCGGGGGAGAACACGAGCAGTACTTC. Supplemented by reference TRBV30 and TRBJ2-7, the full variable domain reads SQTIHQWPATLVQPVGSPLSLECTVEGTSNPNLYWYRQAAGRGLQLLFYSVGIGQISSEVPQNLSASRPQDRQFILSSKKLLLSDSGFYLCAWSVIFGGEHEQYFGPGTRLTVT.

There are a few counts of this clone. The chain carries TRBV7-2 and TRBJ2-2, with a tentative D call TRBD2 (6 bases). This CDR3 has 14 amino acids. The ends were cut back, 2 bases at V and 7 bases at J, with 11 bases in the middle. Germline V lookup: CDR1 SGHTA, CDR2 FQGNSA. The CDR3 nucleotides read TGTGCCAGCAGCTTACTAGCGTATAACGGGGAGCTGTTTTTT. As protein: CASSLLAYNGELFF.

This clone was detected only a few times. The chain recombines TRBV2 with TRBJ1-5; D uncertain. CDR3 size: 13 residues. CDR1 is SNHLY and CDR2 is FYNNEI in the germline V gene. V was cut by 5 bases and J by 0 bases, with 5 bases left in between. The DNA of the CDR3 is TGTGCCAGCAGTACATATAGCAATCAGCCCCAGCATTTT. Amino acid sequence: CASSTYSNQPQHF. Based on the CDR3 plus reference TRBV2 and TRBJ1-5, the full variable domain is EPEVTQTPSHQVTQMGQEVILRCVPISNHLYFYWYRQILGQKVEFLVSFYNNEISEKSEIFDDQFSVERPDGSNFTLKIRSTKLEDSAMYFCASSTYSNQPQHFGDGTRLSIL.

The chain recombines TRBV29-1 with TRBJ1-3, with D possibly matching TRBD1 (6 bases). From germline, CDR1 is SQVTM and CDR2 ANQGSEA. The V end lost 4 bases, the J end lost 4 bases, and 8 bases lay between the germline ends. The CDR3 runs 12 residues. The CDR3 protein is CSVARGGNTIYF. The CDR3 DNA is TGCAGCGTTGCCAGGGGCGGAAACACCATATATTTT.